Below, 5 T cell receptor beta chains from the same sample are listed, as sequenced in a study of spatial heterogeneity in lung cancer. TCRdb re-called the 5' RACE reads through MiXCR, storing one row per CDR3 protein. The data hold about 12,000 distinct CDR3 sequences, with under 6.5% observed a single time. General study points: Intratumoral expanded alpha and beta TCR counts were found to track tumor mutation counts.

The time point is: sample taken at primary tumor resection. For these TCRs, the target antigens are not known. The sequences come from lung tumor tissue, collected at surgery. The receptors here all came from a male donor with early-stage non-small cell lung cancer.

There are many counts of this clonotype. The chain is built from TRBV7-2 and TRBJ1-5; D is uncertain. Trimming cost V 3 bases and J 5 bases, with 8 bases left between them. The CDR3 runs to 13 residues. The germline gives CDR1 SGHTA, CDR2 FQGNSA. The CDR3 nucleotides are TGTGCCAGCAGCTTTGGCACAGATCAGCCCCAGCATTTT. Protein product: CASSFGTDQPQHF.

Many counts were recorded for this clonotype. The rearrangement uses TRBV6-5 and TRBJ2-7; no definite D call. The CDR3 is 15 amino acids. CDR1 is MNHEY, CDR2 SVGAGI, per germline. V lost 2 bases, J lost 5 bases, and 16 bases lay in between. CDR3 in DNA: TGTGCCAGCAGTTACGAAGGTCAGCCCCGTCACGAGCAGTACTTC. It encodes CASSYEGQPRHEQYF.

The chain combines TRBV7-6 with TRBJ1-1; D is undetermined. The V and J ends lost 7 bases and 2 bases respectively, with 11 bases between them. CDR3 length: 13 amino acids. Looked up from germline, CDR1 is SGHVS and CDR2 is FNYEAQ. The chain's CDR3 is CASIRVINTEAFF. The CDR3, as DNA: TGTGCCAGCATCAGAGTCATTAACACTGAAGCTTTCTTT.

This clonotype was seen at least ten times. CDR3 DNA: TGTGCCAGCAGCTCGGGCCCAGGGGCTTTTAATTCACCCCTCCACTTT. Its translation: CASSSGPGAFNSPLHF. J is TRBJ1-6 and V is TRBV7-9; tentative D call: TRBD1 (6 bases). Germline V gives CDR1 SEHNR, CDR2 FQNEAQ (reference sequence). The CDR3 length is 16 residues. Deletions cut 4 bases from V and 6 bases from J, with 16 bases between.

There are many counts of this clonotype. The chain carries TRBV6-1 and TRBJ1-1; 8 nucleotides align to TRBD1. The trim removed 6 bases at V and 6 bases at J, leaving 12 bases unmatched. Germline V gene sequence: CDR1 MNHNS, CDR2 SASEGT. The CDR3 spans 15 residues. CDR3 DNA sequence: TGTGCCAGCAGGGCCGGGGACAGGTTCGGAGCTGAAGCTTTCTTT. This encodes CASRAGDRFGAEAFF.